The present T cell receptor (beta chain) was sequenced within a study of blood T cell repertoires in COVID-19. Across the whole study: T cells, B-cell-depleted T cells, or PBMCs supplied cDNA or gDNA.

Everyone who took part was roughly 18 to 89 years old, and they came from about two dozen US areas. Participants' reported clinical history set cohort assignment. This clone was picked up a small number of times. Source study methods: Reference gene primer amplification yielded estimated nucleated cell counts. Sequencing was performed with immunoSEQ multiplex PCR; in TCRdb, only in-frame clones are kept and a portion is missing. The DNA was the basis for D and trimming; V, J and clone size are from that table. The sample contains approximately 270,000 clones, roughly 88% of which appear only once. CDR3 size: 14 residues. V was clipped by 3 bases and J by 6 bases, with 16 bases between them. Germline V gene sequence: CDR1 SGDLS, CDR2 YYNGEE.

The sequence was obtained from a woman younger than 45 who had recovered from COVID-19. This rearrangement joins TRBV9 to TRBJ2-7, with D possibly being TRBD1 (8 bases). Sequenced input: PBMCs or T cells enriched from blood (not recorded which). The CDR3 reads CASSAGQGGVEQYF. The CDR3 nucleotides are TGTGCCAGCAGCGCCGGACAGGGAGGGGTCGAGCAGTACTTC.